This is a list of T cell receptor beta chains from one sample in a study of OX40 agonist ivuxolimab in advanced cancers. Profiling relied on immunoSEQ multiplex PCR, and the TCRdb table lists in-frame clones only, not all of them. The data show under 55,000 clones, 85% to 90% seen once. The material sequenced was CD4+ or CD8+ T cells sorted from blood, taken in a trial of the OX40 agonist ivuxolimab. The receptors shown here come from an adult with an advanced solid tumor such as melanoma, head and neck, liver or kidney cancer. Both conserved end residues are part of each CDR3. The D gene is left open where the match is weak. Size tells how often a clone was seen (once, few, many) or the class of an expanded clone, and some rows leave it out.

clone_size j_call d_call v_call cdr3_nt cdr3_aa
once TRBJ2-7 . TRBV7-8 TGTGCCAGCAGCTCCCAGACATATACCTACGAGCAGTACTTC CASSSQTYTYEQYF
. TRBJ2-2 TRBD2 TRBV2 TGTGCCACTAGCGGGGGGGCCACCGGGGAGCTGTTTTTT CATSGGATGELFF
. TRBJ2-7 . TRBV7-9 TGTGCCAGCAGCTTAGAGTCACAGGGTTTTAACTACGAGCAGTACTTC CASSLESQGFNYEQYF
. TRBJ1-1 . TRBV9 TGTGCCAGCAGCCCCCGTTTTTTTCAGGGAAACACTGAAGCTTTCTTT CASSPRFFQGNTEAFF
. TRBJ1-2 . TRBV5-1 TGCGCCAGCAGCAAGGAGACAGGTGTAGCTAACTATGGCTACACCTTC CASSKETGVANYGYTF
. TRBJ1-2 . TRBV6-5 TGTGCCAGCAGGACCTCACGGGGGGGGCAGGATGGCTACACCTTC CASRTSRGGQDGYTF
. TRBJ1-1 . TRBV15 TGTGCCACCAGCAGAGATCGGGGGGACACTGAAGCTTTCTTT CATSRDRGDTEAFF
. TRBJ1-4 . TRBV19 TGTGCCAGTAGTATTCAGGCAACTAATGAAAAACTGTTTTTT CASSIQATNEKLFF
. TRBJ2-5 TRBD1 TRBV5-5 TGTGCCAGCAGCCTCCGGGACAGGGCCCAAGAGACCCAGTACTTC CASSLRDRAQETQYF
. TRBJ1-1 . TRBV7-8 TGTGCCAGCAGCCTATACATGAACACTGAAGCTTTCTTT CASSLYMNTEAFF
. TRBJ1-3 . TRBV5-1 TGCGCCAGCACCCTGGGGACCGGTGGAAACACCATATATTTT CASTLGTGGNTIYF
. TRBJ2-6 . TRBV5-4 TGTGCCAGCAGCTCCAACTCTGGGGCCAACGTCCTGACTTTC CASSSNSGANVLTF
. TRBJ1-5 . TRBV14 TGTGCCAGCAGCCAAGATGAAGGTCAGCCCCAGCATTTT CASSQDEGQPQHF
. TRBJ2-2 TRBD1 TRBV10-3 TGTGCCGTAACAGGGGCCGGGCACACCGGGGAGCTGTTTTTT CAVTGAGHTGELFF
. TRBJ2-3 TRBD2 TRBV10-3 TGTGCCATCCGGGGCGGGGGGGAAGCAGATACGCAGTATTTT CAIRGGGEADTQYF
few TRBJ2-2 TRBD2 TRBV19 TGTGCCAGTATCCGGTCGGCTAGCGGGGGGGCGAACACCGGGGAGCTGTTTTTT CASIRSASGGANTGELFF
. TRBJ1-3 TRBD1 TRBV10-2 TGCGCCAGCAGGCTAACCTCAGGGGGCCTTGGAAACACCATATATTTT CASRLTSGGLGNTIYF
. TRBJ1-1 . TRBV10-3 TGTGCCATCAGTCCAAACAGGGAACCGGGCACTGAAGCTTTCTTT CAISPNREPGTEAFF
few TRBJ1-2 . TRBV25-1 TGTGCCAGCAGTGAGGGGTTGCAGTACGGTGGCTACACCTTC CASSEGLQYGGYTF
. TRBJ2-2 . TRBV6-1 TGTGCCAGCAGTGCCACAGGGCCCGGGGAGCTGTTTTTT CASSATGPGELFF
. TRBJ1-1 . TRBV10-3 TGTGCCATCCGCGGGACGGATAACTTTAAGAACACTGAAGCTTTCTTT CAIRGTDNFKNTEAFF
. TRBJ2-2 . TRBV6-4 TGTGCCAGCAGTAGAATAGGCACCGGGGAGCTGTTTTTT CASSRIGTGELFF
. TRBJ1-1 . TRBV19 TGTGCCAGTAGTGATAACAGGGTTGGTTATTCCCCCACTGAAGCTTTCTTT CASSDNRVGYSPTEAFF
. TRBJ1-4 . TRBV6-1 TGTGCCAGCAGCGAGGGGGAAAAACTGTTTTTT CASSEGEKLFF
. TRBJ2-7 TRBD1 TRBV10-3 TGTGCCATCAGTGGGACAGGGATCCACGAGCAGTACTTC CAISGTGIHEQYF
once TRBJ2-7 . TRBV18 TGTGCCAGCTCACCAAACAGCGAGGGGGTGTACGAGCAGTACTTC CASSPNSEGVYEQYF
once TRBJ1-3 . TRBV6-6 TGTGCCAGCAGTTCCCCCAGTTCCGAATCTGGAAACACCATATATTTT CASSSPSSESGNTIYF
. TRBJ2-3 . TRBV4-2 TGTGCCAGCAGCCAAGAATTGGGAGATACGCAGTATTTT CASSQELGDTQYF
once TRBJ1-5 . TRBV5-5 TGTGCCAGCAGCCCGTTAGGTGGGTGGAATCAGCCCCAGCATTTT CASSPLGGWNQPQHF
. TRBJ2-4 . TRBV19 TGTGCCAGTAGTATAGATCAGTACCAGACGCAGTACTTC CASSIDQYQTQYF
. TRBJ1-1 TRBD1 TRBV2 TGTGCCAGCAGTCTATTCAACACGGGACAGGGGAACACTGAAGCTTTCTTT CASSLFNTGQGNTEAFF
. TRBJ2-1 . TRBV10-2 TGCGCCAGCAGTCGGGATAACAATGAGCAGTTCTTC CASSRDNNEQFF
. TRBJ2-7 . TRBV5-1 TGCGCCAGCAGCTCCACCGGCCAGACAGTGATCCACGAGCAGTACTTC CASSSTGQTVIHEQYF